This T cell receptor (beta chain) appears in the sequencing data of a study of T cells in Graves' hyperthyroidism and ophthalmopathy. The study, taken as a whole, reports: Blood shared most expanded thyroid clonotypes above 0.001.

Diagnoses were made from clinical symptoms, serum measures (thyroxine and TRAb), thyroid ultrasound and orbital computed tomography. Out of approximately 10 ml of fresh peripheral blood came the PBMCs. Using RNA transcripts as the source, TCR beta CDR3 regions were amplified. When the TCR CDR3 underwent first-round RT-PCR, the HTBI primer set was used. TCRdb redid the calling of the multiplex PCR reads with MiXCR, one entry per CDR3 protein. This table holds 400,000 to 500,000 distinct CDR3 sequences, 12% to 15% found once. As for this clonotype: Its specificity is not known.

Sequencing was done on a sample of blood. The receptor comes from a woman aged 18-29 years with Graves' hyperthyroidism.

The CDR3 DNA is TGTGCCAGCAGCCATGGACAGGTGACCGGGGAGCTGTTTTTT. Translated, it gives CASSHGQVTGELFF. The genes are TRBV12-3 or TRBV12-4 and TRBJ2-2, with 7 bases matching TRBD1. CDR3 size: 14 residues. The junction had 6 bases not matched to a gene; V was cut back by 6 bases and J by 5 bases.